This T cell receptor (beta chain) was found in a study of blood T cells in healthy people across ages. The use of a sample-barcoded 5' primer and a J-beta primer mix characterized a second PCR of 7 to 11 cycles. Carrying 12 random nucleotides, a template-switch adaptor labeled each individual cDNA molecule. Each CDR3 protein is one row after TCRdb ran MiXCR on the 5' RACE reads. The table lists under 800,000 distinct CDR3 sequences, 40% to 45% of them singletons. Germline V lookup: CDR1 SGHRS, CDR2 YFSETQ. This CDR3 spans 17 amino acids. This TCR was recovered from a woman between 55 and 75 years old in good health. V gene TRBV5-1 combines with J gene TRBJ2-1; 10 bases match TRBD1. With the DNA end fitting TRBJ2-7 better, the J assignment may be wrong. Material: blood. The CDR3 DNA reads TGCGCCAGCAGCTTATCTTCTATGACAGGGGGCTATAAAGAGCAGTACTTC. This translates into CASSLSSMTGGYKEQYF.